This T cell receptor beta chain is from a study of beta chain features in type 1 diabetes. A few counts support this clone. Its antigen is unknown. Trimming took off 0 bases at V and 0 bases at J, with 10 bases between the two ends. The CDR3 extends over 16 amino acids. CDR1 is SGHTA, CDR2 FQGNSA, per germline. The study's findings and limits: For patients and controls alike, PCR might favor shorter templates to the same degree.

The entirety of the isolated RNA underwent reverse transcription, so expressed TCRB transcripts were sequenced. Sequencing was performed with immunoSEQ multiplex PCR; in TCRdb, only in-frame clones are kept and a portion is missing. The sample consists of hundreds of thousands of clones, about 12% of them appearing once. Central memory, naive, regulatory and stem cell-like memory CD4+ cells were sorted by CD45RO/CCR7/CD25/CD127/CD95/CD27. This TCR came from a man aged 18-30 years in good health. Source material: naive CD4+ T cells from blood. V gene TRBV7-2 combines with J gene TRBJ2-3; maybe TRBD2 (7 bases). CDR3 sequence: CASSLARGRSTDTQYF. In nucleotides, the CDR3 is TGTGCCAGCAGCTTAGCGCGGGGGCGCAGCACAGATACGCAGTATTTT.